This T cell receptor (beta chain) was retrieved from a study of blood T cell repertoires in COVID-19. Overall study: PBMCs, B-cell-depleted T cells, or T cells provided the cDNA or gDNA that made up the material.

V trimming: 3 bases; J trimming: 8 bases; junction bases outside the gene matches: 15. Germline-derived CDR1 and CDR2 are LNHDA and SQIVND (reference sequence). The CDR3 loop spans 16 amino acids. Sequencing used immunoSEQ multiplex PCR; TCRdb keeps in-frame clones, though not all of them. In the table there are a few hundred thousand clones, around 84% of which are singletons. This chain connects TRBV19 to TRBJ1-2, with TRBD1 identical over 7 bases. The sequenced sample consisted of PBMCs or T cells enriched from blood (not recorded which). The sequence was obtained from a man aged 40-50 years who had been exposed to COVID-19. CDR3 in DNA: TGTGCCAGTAGTATCCTCACGACAGGGCAAGGATGGGGCTACACCTTC. Its protein is CASSILTTGQGWGYTF.